These 10 T cell receptor beta chains share one sample of origin, sequenced in a study of glioma-infiltrating T cells. TCR alpha and beta CDR3 regions were amplified from RNA using iRepertoire nested multiplex PCR. Each CDR3 protein is one row after TCRdb ran MiXCR on the multiplex PCR reads. The table shows about 44,000 distinct CDR3 sequences, with around 22% occurring only once. Source material: glioma tissue, nonneoplastic brain tissue, or PBMCs (not recorded which). These receptors were taken from a human donor with low-grade glioma or glioblastoma, undergoing nonglioma brain surgery, or in good health (not recorded which).

In this sample, this clonotype turned up many times. The chain combines TRBV18 with TRBJ1-5; 9 bases are shared with TRBD1. Germline V CDR1 and CDR2: KGHSH, LQKENI. V gave up 6 bases and J gave up 4 bases; unmatched junction bases: 4. This CDR3 has 14 amino acids. CDR3 sequence: CASSPGQGNQPQHF. Here the CDR3 DNA reads TGTGCCAGCTCGCCGGGACAGGGTAATCAGCCCCAGCATTTT.

This clonotype has a count of ten or more. The chain couples TRBV20-1 to TRBJ2-7; perhaps D is TRBD1 or TRBD2 (5 bases each). There are 14 residues in the CDR3. The germline CDR1 and CDR2 sequences are DFQATT and SNEGSKA (reference sequence). V was trimmed by 8 bases and J by 0 bases, leaving 17 bases between them. The CDR3 nucleotides read TGCAGTCTGACTTCCGGGACCCGCTCCTACGAGCAGTACTTC. Protein sequence: CSLTSGTRSYEQYF.

The rearrangement links TRBV28 to TRBJ1-2, with TRBD1 as a possible D gene (6 bases). V lost 10 bases to trimming and J lost 10 bases, with 19 bases between them. CDR1 MDHEN and CDR2 SYDVKM come from the germline V gene. The CDR3 is 12 amino acids. CDR3 coding DNA: TGTGCCACCGGCGGACAGTCCTATAACTACACCTTC. It codes for CATGGQSYNYTF.

This clonotype was observed many times. The gene calls are TRBV18 and TRBJ2-5, with D unclear. The CDR3 sequence is 11 residues long. The germline CDR1 and CDR2 sequences are KGHSH and LQKENI. Trimming removed 8 bases from V and 2 bases from J, with 6 bases in between. The CDR3 sequence: CASTLQETQYF. CDR3 coding DNA: TGTGCCAGCACCTTACAAGAGACCCAGTACTTC. The whole variable domain, filled in from reference TRBV18 and TRBJ2-5, reads NAGVMQNPRHLVRRRGQEARLRCSPMKGHSHVYWYRQLPEEGLKFMVYLQKENIIDESGMPKERFSAEFPKEGPSILRIQQVVRGDSAAYFCASTLQETQYFGPGTRLLVL.

In its sample, this clonotype was seen many times. V usage is TRBV5-1 and J usage is TRBJ1-1; 7 nucleotides match TRBD1. J gave up 1 base and V 0 bases, and 9 bases lay outside the gene matches. CDR1 is SGHRS and CDR2 is YFSETQ in the germline V gene. This CDR3 has 17 residues. The CDR3 here is CASSLGIQGGWNTEAFF. The CDR3 nucleotides are TGCGCCAGCAGCTTGGGCATTCAAGGGGGCTGGAACACTGAAGCTTTCTTT.

This clonotype was seen at least ten times. The CDR3 DNA reads TGTGCCACCCTTTCGGGGGTAGGGTACGAGCAGTACTTC. It yields the protein CATLSGVGYEQYF. The chain has TRBV25-1 and TRBJ2-7; D is possibly TRBD2 (6 bases). CDR3 size: 13 residues. Germline V CDR1 and CDR2: MGHDK, SYGVNS. The germline V and J ends were trimmed by 10 bases and 4 bases, with 17 bases remaining between them.

This rearrangement joins TRBV28 to TRBJ2-1; 8 positions match TRBD1. The CDR3 is 16 residues long. CDR1 is MDHEN and CDR2 is SYDVKM in the germline V gene. The trim removed 6 bases at V and 6 bases at J, leaving 13 bases unmatched. The CDR3 nucleotides read TGTGCCAGCAGACCCAGGGGGCGCTCCTCCCCCAATGAGCAGTTCTTC. Translation gives CASRPRGRSSPNEQFF.

In its sample, this clonotype was seen once. It may be a read error: a sequence one base away is much more abundant. The rearrangement joins TRBV4-1 to TRBJ2-1; possible D gene TRBD2, 5 bases. The germline V gene encodes CDR1 MGHRA and CDR2 YSYEKL. There are 15 residues in the CDR3. The CDR3 nucleotides read TGCGCCAGCAGCCAAGGGGGAGCCCCCTACAATGAGAAGTTCTTC. It specifies CASSQGGAPYNEKFF.

Worth noting for this clonotype: This clone may be a read error of a much larger clone one base away. The chain is built from TRBV9 and TRBJ2-1, with TRBD2 as a possible D gene (5 bases). Trimming shortened V by 8 bases and J by 0 bases, and 15 bases separated the two germline ends. Germline V gene lookup returns CDR1 SGDLS and CDR2 YYNGEE. This CDR3 region has 15 residues. The CDR3 region has the DNA TGTGCCAGAAGCTCACAAGCGGACTCCTACAATGAGCAGTTCTTC. Residues: CARSSQADSYNEQFF.

CDR3 coding DNA: TGTGCCAGCAGCCGCGGACAGGGGGTCGAGACCCAGTACTTC. It codes for CASSRGQGVETQYF. The chain joins TRBV14 to TRBJ2-5; 10 bases line up with TRBD1. CDR1 is SGHDN, CDR2 FVKESK, per germline. The CDR3 runs to 14 residues. J was trimmed by 5 bases and V by 4 bases; bases with no gene match: 4.